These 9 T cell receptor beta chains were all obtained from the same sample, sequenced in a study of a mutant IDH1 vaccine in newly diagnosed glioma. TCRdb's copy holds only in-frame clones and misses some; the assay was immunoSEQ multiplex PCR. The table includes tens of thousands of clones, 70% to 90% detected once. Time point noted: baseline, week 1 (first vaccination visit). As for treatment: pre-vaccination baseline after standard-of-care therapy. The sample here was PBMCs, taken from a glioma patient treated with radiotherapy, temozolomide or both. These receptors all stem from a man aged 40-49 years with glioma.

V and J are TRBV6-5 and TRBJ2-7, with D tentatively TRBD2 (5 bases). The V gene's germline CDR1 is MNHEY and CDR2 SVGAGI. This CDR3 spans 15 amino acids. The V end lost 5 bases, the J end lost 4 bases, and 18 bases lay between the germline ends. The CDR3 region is CASSAEGPRLYEQYF. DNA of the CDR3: TGTGCCAGCAGTGCAGAGGGCCCTCGTCTGTACGAGCAGTACTTC.

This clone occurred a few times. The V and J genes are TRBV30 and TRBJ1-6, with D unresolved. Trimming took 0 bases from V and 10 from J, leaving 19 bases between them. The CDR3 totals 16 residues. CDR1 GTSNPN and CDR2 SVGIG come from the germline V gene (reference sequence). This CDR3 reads CAWSVLPARVGSPLHF. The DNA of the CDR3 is TGTGCCTGGAGTGTACTCCCGGCACGGGTTGGGTCACCCCTCCACTTT.

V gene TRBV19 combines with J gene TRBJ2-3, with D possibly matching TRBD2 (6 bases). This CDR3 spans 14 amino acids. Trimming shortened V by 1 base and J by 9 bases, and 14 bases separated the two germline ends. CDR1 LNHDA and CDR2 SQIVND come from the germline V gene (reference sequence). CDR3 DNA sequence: TGTGCCAGTAGTATAGGACGTATGGGACTCACGCAGTATTTT. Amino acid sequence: CASSIGRMGLTQYF.

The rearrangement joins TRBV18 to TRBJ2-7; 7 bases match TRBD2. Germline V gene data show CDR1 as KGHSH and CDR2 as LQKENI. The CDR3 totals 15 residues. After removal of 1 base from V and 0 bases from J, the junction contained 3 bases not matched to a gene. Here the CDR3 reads CASSPRAGSSYEQYF. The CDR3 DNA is TGTGCCAGCTCACCACGAGCGGGGAGCTCCTACGAGCAGTACTTC.

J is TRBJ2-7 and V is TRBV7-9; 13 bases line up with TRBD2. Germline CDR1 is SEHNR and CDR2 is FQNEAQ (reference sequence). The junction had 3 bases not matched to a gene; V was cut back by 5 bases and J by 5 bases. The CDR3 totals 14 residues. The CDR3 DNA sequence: TGTGCCAGCAGCCTCGGGACTAGCGGGAACGAGCAGTACTTC. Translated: CASSLGTSGNEQYF.

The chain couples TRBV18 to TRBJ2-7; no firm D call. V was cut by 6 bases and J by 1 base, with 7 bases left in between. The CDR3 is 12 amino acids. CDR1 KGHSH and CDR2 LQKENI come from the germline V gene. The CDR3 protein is CASSTVSYEQYF. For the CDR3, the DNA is TGTGCCAGCTCGACGGTATCCTACGAGCAGTACTTC.

CDR3 bases: TGTGCCAGCGTCCTTATGAGAGGGCTCAAGACCCAGTACTTC. Protein product: CASVLMRGLKTQYF. The chain uses TRBV27 and TRBJ2-5; possible D gene TRBD2, 5 bases. The CDR3 is 14 amino acids. Germline V gene lookup returns CDR1 MNHEY and CDR2 SMNVEV (reference sequence). With 8 bases removed from V and 6 bases from J, the gap between germline ends came to 19 bases.

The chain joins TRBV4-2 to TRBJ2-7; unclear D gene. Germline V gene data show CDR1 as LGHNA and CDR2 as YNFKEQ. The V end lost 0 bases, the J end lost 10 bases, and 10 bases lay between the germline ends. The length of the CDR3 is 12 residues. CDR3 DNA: TGTGCCAGCAGCCAAGATAAGACAAAACAGTACTTC. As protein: CASSQDKTKQYF.

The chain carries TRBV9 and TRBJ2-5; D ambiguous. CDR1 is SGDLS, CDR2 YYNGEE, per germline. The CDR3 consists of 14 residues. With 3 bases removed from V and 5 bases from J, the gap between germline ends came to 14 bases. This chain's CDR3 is CASSATENWETQYF. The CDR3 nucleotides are TGTGCCAGCAGCGCAACAGAAAACTGGGAGACCCAGTACTTC.